The present TCR beta chain was sequenced within a study of cytomegalovirus exposure and HLA in healthy donors. Study-wide points: Fewer N-insertions (relative to the approximately 700-donor mean) were reportedly seen in an Asian-associated ancestry cluster in a later analysis. Among the most significant clusters, several appeared linked to common viral pathogens in a later analysis.

With 3 bases clipped from V and 0 bases from J, the junction kept 0 bases outside the gene matches. The CDR3 has 14 residues. Germline V CDR1 and CDR2: SGHRS, YFSETQ. PCR used 60 Vbeta primers and 13 Jbeta primers. TCRdb's copy holds only in-frame clones and misses some; the assay was immunoSEQ multiplex PCR. The sample contains hundreds of thousands of clones, around 83% of which appear only once. As to this clone: No antigen is known for it. The same CDR3 can be traced to other DNA sequences in this sample.

The receptor was derived from a girl aged 2-15 years in good health and CMV-seronegative. The chain has TRBV5-1 and TRBJ2-1; 7 bases are a match to TRBD1. Material: PBMCs. The CDR3 region has the DNA TGCGCCAGCAGCTCAGGGGGCTCCTACAATGAGCAGTTCTTC. Translating it yields CASSSGGSYNEQFF. Based on the CDR3 plus reference TRBV5-1 and TRBJ2-1, the full variable domain is KAGVTQTPRYLIKTRGQQVTLSCSPISGHRSVSWYQQTPGQGLQFLFEYFSETQRNKGNFPGRFSGRQFSNSRSEMNVSTLELGDSALYLCASSSGGSYNEQFFGPGTRLTVL.